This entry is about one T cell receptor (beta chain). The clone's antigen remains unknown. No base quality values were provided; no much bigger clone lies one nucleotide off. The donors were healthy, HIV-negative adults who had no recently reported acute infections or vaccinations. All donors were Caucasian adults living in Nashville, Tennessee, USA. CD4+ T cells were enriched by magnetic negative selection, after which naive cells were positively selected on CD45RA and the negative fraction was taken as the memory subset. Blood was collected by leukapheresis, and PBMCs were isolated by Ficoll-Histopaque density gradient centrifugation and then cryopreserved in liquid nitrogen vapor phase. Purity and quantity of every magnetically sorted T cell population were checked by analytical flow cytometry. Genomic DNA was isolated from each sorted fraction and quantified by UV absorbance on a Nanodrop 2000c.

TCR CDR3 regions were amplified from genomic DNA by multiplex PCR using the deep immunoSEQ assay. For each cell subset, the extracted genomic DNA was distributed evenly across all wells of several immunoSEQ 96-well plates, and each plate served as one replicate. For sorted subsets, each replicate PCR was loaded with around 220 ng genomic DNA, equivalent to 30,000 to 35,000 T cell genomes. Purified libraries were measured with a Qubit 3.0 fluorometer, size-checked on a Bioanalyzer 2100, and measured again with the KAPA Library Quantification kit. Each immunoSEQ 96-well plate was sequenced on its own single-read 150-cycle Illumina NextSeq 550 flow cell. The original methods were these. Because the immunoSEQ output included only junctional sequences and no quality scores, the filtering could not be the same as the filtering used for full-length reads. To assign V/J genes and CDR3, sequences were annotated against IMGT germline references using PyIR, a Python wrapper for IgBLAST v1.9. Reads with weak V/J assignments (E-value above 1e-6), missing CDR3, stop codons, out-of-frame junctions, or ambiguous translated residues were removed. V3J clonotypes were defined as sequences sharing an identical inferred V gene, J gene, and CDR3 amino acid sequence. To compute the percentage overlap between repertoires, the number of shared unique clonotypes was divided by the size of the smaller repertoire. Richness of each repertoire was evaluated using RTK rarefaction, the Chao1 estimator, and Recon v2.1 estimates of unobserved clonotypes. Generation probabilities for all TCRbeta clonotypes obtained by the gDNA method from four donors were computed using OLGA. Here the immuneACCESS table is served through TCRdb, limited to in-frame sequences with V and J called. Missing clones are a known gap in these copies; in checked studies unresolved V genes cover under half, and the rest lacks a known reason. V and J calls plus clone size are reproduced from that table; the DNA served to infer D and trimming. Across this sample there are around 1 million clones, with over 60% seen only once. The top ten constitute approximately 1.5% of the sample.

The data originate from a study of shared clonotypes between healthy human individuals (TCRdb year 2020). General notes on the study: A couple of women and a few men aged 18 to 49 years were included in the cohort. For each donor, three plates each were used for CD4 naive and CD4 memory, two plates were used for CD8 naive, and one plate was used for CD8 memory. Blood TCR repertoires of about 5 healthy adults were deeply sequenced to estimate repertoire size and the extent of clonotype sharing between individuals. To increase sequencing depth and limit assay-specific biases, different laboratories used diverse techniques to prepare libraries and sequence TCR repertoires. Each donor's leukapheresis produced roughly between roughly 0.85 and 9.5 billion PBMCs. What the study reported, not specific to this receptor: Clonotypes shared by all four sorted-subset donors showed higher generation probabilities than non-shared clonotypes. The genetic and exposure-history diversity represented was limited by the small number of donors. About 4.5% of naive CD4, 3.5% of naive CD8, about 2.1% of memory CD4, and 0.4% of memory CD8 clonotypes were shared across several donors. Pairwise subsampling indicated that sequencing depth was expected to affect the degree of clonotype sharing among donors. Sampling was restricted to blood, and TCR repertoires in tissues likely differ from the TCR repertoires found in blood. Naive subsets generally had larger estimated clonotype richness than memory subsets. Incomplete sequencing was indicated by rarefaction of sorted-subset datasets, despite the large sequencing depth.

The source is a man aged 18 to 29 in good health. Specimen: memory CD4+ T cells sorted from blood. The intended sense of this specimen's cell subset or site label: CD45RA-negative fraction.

The CDR3 region: CASSSGESSVYEQYF. The DNA sequence is as follows: TGTGCCAGCAGTTCGGGGGAGAGTTCGGTTTACGAGCAGTACTTC. Recombination joined TRBV28 with TRBJ2-7; the D gene is possibly TRBD2, with 6 bases matching. V loses 4 bases, J loses 4 bases, and the germline ends lie 17 bases apart. CDR1 and CDR2 (MDHEN, SYDVKM) derive from the germline V gene. The CDR3 measures 15 amino acids from cysteine to phenylalanine. The read is trimmed to its CDR3 DNA, 45 bases read in frame from base 1.